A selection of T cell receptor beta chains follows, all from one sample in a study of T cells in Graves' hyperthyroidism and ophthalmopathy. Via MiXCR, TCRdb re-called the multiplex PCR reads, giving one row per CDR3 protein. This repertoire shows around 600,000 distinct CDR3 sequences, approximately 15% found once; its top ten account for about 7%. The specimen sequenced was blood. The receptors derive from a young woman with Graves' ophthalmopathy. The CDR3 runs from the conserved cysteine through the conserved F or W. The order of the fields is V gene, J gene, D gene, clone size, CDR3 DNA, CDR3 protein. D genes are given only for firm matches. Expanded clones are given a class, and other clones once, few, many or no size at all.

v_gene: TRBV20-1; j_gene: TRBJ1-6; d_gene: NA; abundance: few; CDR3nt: TGCAGTGCTAGTCCAGAGGATTCACCCCTCCACTTT; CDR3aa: CSASPEDSPLHF
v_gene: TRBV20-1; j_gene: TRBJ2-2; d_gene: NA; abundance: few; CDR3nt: TGCAGTGCTAGAGGTACCCGGGCAGCGAACACCGGGGAGCTGTTTTTT; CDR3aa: CSARGTRAANTGELFF
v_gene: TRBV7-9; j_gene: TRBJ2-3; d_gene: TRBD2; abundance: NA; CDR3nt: TGTGCCAGCAGGGAAACCGGACTAGCGGGAGGGCCGTGGGCAGATACGCAGTATTTT; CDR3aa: CASRETGLAGGPWADTQYF
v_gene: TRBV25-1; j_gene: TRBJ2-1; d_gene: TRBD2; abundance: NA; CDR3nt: TGTGCCAGCAGTGAATCCCCACAGAGGCTAGCGGGCGCATACAATGAGCAGTTCTTC; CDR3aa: CASSESPQRLAGAYNEQFF
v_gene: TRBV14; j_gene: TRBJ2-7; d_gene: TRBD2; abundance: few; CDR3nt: TGTGCCAGCAGCCAATACCGCGCAGCGGGAGTCGAGCAGTACTTC; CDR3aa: CASSQYRAAGVEQYF
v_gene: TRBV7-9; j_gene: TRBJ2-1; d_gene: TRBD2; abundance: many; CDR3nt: TGTGCCAGCAGCTTATGGGGGGGTAATGAGCAGTTCTTC; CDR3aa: CASSLWGGNEQFF
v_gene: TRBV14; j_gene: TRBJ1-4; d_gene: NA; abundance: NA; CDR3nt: TGTGCCAGCAGCCAAAGGTTAGGCTCTGTGAGCGAAAAACTGTTTTTT; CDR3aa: CASSQRLGSVSEKLFF
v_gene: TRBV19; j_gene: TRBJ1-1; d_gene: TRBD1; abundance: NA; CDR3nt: TGTGCCAACAAGGCGTCAGGGGGACACACTGAAGCTTTCTTT; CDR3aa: CANKASGGHTEAFF
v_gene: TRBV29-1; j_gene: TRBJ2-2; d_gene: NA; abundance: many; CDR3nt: TGCAGCGTTGAAGCCCCGCAGAACACCGGGGAGCTGTTTTTT; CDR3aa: CSVEAPQNTGELFF
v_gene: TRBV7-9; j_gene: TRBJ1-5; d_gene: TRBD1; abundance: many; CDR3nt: TGTGCCAGCAGCTTCGGGTCCAGGGGGGGTCAGCCCCAGCATTTT; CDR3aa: CASSFGSRGGQPQHF
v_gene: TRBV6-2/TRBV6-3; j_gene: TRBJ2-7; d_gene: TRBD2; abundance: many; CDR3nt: TGTGCCAGCAGTTACTTAATCGGCGGGAGGAGCTCCTACGAGCAGTACTTC; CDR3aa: CASSYLIGGRSSYEQYF
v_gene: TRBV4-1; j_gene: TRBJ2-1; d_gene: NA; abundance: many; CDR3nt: TGCGCCAGCAGCCAGCCCTTAGGGGGGAATGAGCAGTTCTTC; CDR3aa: CASSQPLGGNEQFF
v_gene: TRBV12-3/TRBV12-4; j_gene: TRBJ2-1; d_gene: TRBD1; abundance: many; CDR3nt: TGTGCCAGCAGGAGACAGGGCCCATCCTACAATGAGCAGTTCTTC; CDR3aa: CASRRQGPSYNEQFF
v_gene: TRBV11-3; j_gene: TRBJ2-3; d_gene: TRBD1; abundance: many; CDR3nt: TGTGCCAGCAGCTTAGGTACAGGGGTGGATACGCAGTATTTT; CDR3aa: CASSLGTGVDTQYF
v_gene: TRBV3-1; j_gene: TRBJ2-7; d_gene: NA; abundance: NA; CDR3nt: TGTGCCAGCAGCCCCGAGGAACTACCGGCCTACGAGCAGTACTTC; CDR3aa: CASSPEELPAYEQYF
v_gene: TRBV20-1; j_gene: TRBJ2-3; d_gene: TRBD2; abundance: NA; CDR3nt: TGCAGTGCTATGGGACTAGCGGGAGAATTTGGGACAGATACGCAGTATTTT; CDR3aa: CSAMGLAGEFGTDTQYF
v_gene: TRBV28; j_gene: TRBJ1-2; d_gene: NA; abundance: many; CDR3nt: TGTGCCAGCAGCCCCTTACGGGACTCCACCTATGGCTACACCTTC; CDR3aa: CASSPLRDSTYGYTF
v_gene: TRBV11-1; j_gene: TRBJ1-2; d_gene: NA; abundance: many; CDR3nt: TGTGCCAGCAGCTTAGGGTTGGGTTCAGGGTATGGCTACACCTTC; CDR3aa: CASSLGLGSGYGYTF
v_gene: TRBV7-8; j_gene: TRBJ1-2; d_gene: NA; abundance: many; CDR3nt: TGTGCCAGCAGCCCCCGACAGGCCCTACCGGGGGGCTACACCTTC; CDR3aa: CASSPRQALPGGYTF
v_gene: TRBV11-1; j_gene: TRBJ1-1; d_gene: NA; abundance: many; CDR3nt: TGTGCCAGCAGCTTAGCTTTGAGGGCCCGGGACGCTGAAGCTTTCTTT; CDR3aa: CASSLALRARDAEAFF
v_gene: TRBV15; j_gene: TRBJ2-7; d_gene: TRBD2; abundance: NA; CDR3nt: TGTGCCACCAGCAGAGGGGCTAGCGGGAGATTCGAGCAGTACTTC; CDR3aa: CATSRGASGRFEQYF
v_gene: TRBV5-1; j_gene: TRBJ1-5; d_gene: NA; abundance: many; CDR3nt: TGCGCCAGCAGCCCCACGCGGAGGGGAGGCAATCAGCCCCAGCATTTT; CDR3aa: CASSPTRRGGNQPQHF
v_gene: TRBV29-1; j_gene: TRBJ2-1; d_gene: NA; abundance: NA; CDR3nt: TGCAGCGTGTACAGGTTGAATGAGCAGTTCTTC; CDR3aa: CSVYRLNEQFF
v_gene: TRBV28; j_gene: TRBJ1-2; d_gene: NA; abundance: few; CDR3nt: TGTGCCAGCAGTTTAATGGACAGTACTCCCTCCTTC; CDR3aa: CASSLMDSTPSF
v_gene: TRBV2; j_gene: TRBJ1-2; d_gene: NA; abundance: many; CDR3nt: TGTGCCAGCAGTGCCGGGACGGGAGTTAACTATGGCTACACCTTC; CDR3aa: CASSAGTGVNYGYTF
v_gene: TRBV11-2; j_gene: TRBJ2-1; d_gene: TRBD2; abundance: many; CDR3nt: TGTGCCAGCACCTCGACTAGCGGGAGGGGCAATGAGCAGTTCTTC; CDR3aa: CASTSTSGRGNEQFF
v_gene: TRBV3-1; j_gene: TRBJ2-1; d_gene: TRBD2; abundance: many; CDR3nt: TGTGCCAGCAGCCAAGCGATACTAGCGGGAGGAAATGAGCAGTTCTTC; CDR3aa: CASSQAILAGGNEQFF
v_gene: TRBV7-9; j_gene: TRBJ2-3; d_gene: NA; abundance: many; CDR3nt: TGTGCCCTCGCTAGTAGGGAGGGCACAGATACGCAGTATTTT; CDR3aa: CALASREGTDTQYF
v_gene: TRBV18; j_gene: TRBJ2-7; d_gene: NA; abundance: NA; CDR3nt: TGTGCCAGCTCAGACGGACATGCGGGACCCTACGAGCAGTACTTC; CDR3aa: CASSDGHAGPYEQYF
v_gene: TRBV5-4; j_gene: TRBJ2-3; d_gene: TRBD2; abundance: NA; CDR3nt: TGTGCCAGCAGCTTGGATTACGGGACGCGGGGGTCAGATACGCAGTATTTT; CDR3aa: CASSLDYGTRGSDTQYF
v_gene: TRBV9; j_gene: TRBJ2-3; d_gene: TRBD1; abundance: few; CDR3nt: TGTGCCAGCAGCGCAGGGACAGAGGTTAGCACAGATACGCAGTATTTT; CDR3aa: CASSAGTEVSTDTQYF